This T cell receptor (beta chain) was sequenced in a study of T cell responses to AZD1222 COVID-19 vaccine. Study information: Second doses at about 4 or about 12 weeks were pooled. Study conclusions and caveats: Clonal diversity may have been underestimated in mostly white British donors. Receipt of two AZD1222 doses was followed by a rise in Spike-specific TCR breadth and depth. Dominant at 160-218 and 743-854, vaccine-associated CD4 TCRs also spanned spike.

Germline V gives CDR1 MRHNA, CDR2 SNTAGT. Germline trimming cut 0 bases from V and 6 bases from J; bases unmatched to any gene: 4. The CDR3 sequence is 14 residues long. Libraries were prepared by immunoSEQ multiplex PCR; TCRdb keeps only in-frame clonotypes and omits some of them. The repertoire holds just over 80,000 clones, with approximately 90% as singletons. On this clone itself: As yet, its antigen is unknown.

The chain couples TRBV6-4 to TRBJ1-2; the match to TRBD1 covers 7 bases. This clonotype originated in an adult in good health. The sample consisted of peripheral blood, taken on day 0 of AZD1222 vaccination. The CDR3, as DNA: TGTGCCAGCAGTGACTCTCCAGGGGGGAATGGCTACACCTTC. Protein product: CASSDSPGGNGYTF.